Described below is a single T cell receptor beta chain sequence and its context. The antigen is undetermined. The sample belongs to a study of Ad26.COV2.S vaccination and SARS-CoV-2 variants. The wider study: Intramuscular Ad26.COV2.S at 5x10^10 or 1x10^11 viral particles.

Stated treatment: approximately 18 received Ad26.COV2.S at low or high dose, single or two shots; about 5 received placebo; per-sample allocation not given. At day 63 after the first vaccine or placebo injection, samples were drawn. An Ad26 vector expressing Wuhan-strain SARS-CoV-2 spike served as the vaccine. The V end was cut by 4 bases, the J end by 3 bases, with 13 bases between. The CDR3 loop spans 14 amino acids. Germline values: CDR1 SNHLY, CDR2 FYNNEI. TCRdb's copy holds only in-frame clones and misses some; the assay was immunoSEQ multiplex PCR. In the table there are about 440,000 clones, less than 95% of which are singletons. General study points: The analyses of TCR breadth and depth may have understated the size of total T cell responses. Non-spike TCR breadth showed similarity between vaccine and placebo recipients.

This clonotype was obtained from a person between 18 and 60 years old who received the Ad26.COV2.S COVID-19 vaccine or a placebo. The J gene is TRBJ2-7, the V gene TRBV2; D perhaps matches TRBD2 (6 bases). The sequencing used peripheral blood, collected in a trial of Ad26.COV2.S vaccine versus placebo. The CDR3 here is CASSVSGGDYEQYF. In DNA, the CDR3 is TGTGCCAGCAGTGTTAGCGGTGGGGACTACGAGCAGTACTTC.